This is a list of T cell receptor beta chains from one sample in a study of cytomegalovirus exposure and HLA in healthy donors. TCRdb's table, derived via immunoSEQ multiplex PCR, lists solely in-frame clones and lacks some. Here the sample spans about 160,000 clones, 83% being singletons. What was sequenced was PBMCs. The source of these receptors is a man between 45 and 60 years old in good health and CMV-seropositive. CDR3s include the opening cysteine and the closing phenylalanine or tryptophan. The D gene is left open where the match is weak. Clone size, where shown, is once, few, many, or a class for clones that have expanded.

-	TRBV6-1	-	17	TRBJ1-1	TGTGCCAGCAGTGAAGGCCAATTGGGGAGGATGAACACTGAAGCTTTCTTT	CASSEGQLGRMNTEAFF
-	TRBV27	-	14	TRBJ2-7	TGTGCCAGTGGCCCCTTCAGCGGACCCTACGAGCAGTACTTC	CASGPFSGPYEQYF
-	TRBV11-2	-	14	TRBJ2-2	TGTGCCAGCAGCTTAGGGCTAGCCGCCGGGGAGCTGTTTTTT	CASSLGLAAGELFF
-	TRBV5-1	TRBD1	17	TRBJ1-1	TGCGCCAGCAGCTTTTTTATCCAGACAGGGAAGAACACTGAAGCTTTCTTT	CASSFFIQTGKNTEAFF
-	TRBV4-3	TRBD1	16	TRBJ2-2	TGCGCCAGCAGCCAAGGGACAGGTTCGAACACCGGGGAGCTGTTTTTT	CASSQGTGSNTGELFF
once	TRBV11-2	-	15	TRBJ1-1	TGTGCCAGCAGTACGGCCAGGGGAACGAACACTGAAGCTTTCTTT	CASSTARGTNTEAFF
-	TRBV19	-	14	TRBJ2-3	TGTGCCAGTAGTATAGGTGGGGCCACAGATACGCAGTATTTT	CASSIGGATDTQYF
-	TRBV5-4	-	16	TRBJ2-5	TGTGCCAGCAGCTTGGGGGGTACAGGGTGGGAGGAGACCCAGTACTTC	CASSLGGTGWEETQYF
once	TRBV10-3	-	12	TRBJ2-5	TGTGCCACTATGACAGACCAAGAGACCCAGTACTTC	CATMTDQETQYF
-	TRBV9	-	16	TRBJ1-2	TGTGCCAGCAGCGTAGAAGATCGGGGGGCGGACTATGGCTACACCTTC	CASSVEDRGADYGYTF
-	TRBV5-1	TRBD2	17	TRBJ2-3	TGCGCCAGCAGCCCCTGGACTAGCGGGGAACGCACAGATACGCAGTATTTT	CASSPWTSGERTDTQYF
-	TRBV28	-	13	TRBJ1-4	TGTGCCAGCCGGACAGCAACTAATGAAAAACTGTTTTTT	CASRTATNEKLFF
-	TRBV30	-	15	TRBJ2-7	TGTGCCTGGAGCAAGACGGGACATCTCTCCTACGAGCAGTACTTC	CAWSKTGHLSYEQYF
-	TRBV9	TRBD1	14	TRBJ1-3	TGTGCCAGCAGAGACACAGGGGAAGGAAACACCATATATTTT	CASRDTGEGNTIYF
-	TRBV6-4	-	13	TRBJ2-2	TGTGCCAGCAGTGCCGCGGACACCGGGGAGCTGTTTTTT	CASSAADTGELFF
-	TRBV5-1	-	15	TRBJ2-3	TGCGCCAGCAGTATGAGGGGGGGGGCCTTGGGTACGCAGTATTTT	CASSMRGGALGTQYF
-	TRBV9	TRBD2	16	TRBJ2-1	TGTGCCAGCAGCGTATTAGGCGGGAGCTCCTACAATGAGCAGTTCTTC	CASSVLGGSSYNEQFF
-	TRBV28	TRBD2	15	TRBJ2-7	TGTGCCAGCAGTTTAAGGTTGGCGGGAGCCTACGAGCAGTACTTC	CASSLRLAGAYEQYF
-	TRBV28	-	16	TRBJ2-6	TGTGCCAGCAGTTCTACAGGGAAAATTGGGGCCAACGTCCTGACTTTC	CASSSTGKIGANVLTF
-	TRBV5-1	-	14	TRBJ2-3	TGCGCCAGCAGCTCGGGGGGCACCGAGGATACGCAGTATTTT	CASSSGGTEDTQYF
-	TRBV2	-	13	TRBJ1-5	TGTGCCAGCAGTCGGAGGGGTATTCAGCCCCAGCATTTT	CASSRRGIQPQHF
-	TRBV29-1	-	16	TRBJ2-6	TGCAGCGCCTGGGAGCGGCGAAGCTCTGGGGCCAACGTCCTGACTTTC	CSAWERRSSGANVLTF
few	TRBV6-1	-	13	TRBJ1-1	TGTGCCAGCAGTGAAGCTCGGGGGACTGAAGCTTTCTTT	CASSEARGTEAFF
-	TRBV29-1	-	12	TRBJ1-1	TGCAGCGTGATGGACAGGAACACTGAAGCTTTCTTT	CSVMDRNTEAFF
-	TRBV30	TRBD1	13	TRBJ1-1	TGTGCCTGGAGCCCCAGGGGGGACACTGAAGCTTTCTTT	CAWSPRGDTEAFF
-	TRBV9	TRBD2	16	TRBJ2-2	TGTGCCAGCAGCATCCGGGCGGGGGCGAACACCGGGGAGCTGTTTTTT	CASSIRAGANTGELFF
-	TRBV6-6	-	14	TRBJ2-3	TGTGCCAGCAGCTCAGTGGGAAGGGAGGATACGCAGTATTTT	CASSSVGREDTQYF
-	TRBV30	TRBD1	14	TRBJ1-5	TGTGCCTGGAGCGGACAGGGGGCGGGTCAGCCCCAGCATTTT	CAWSGQGAGQPQHF
once	TRBV2	TRBD2	14	TRBJ2-7	TGTGCCAGCCGGCTAGCGGGCAGCTCCTACGAGCAGTACTTC	CASRLAGSSYEQYF
few	TRBV29-1	-	12	TRBJ1-1	TGCAGCGTTGATCCGGGGAACACTGAAGCTTTCTTT	CSVDPGNTEAFF
-	TRBV5-6	-	16	TRBJ1-2	TGTGCCAGCAGCTTGAATGGGGGGGGCGCCTGGAATGGCTACACCTTC	CASSLNGGGAWNGYTF
-	TRBV6-6	-	16	TRBJ2-7	TGTGCCAGCAGTTACTCGTTAGGCAGACTAGTGTACGAGCAGTACTTC	CASSYSLGRLVYEQYF
once	TRBV19	TRBD2	15	TRBJ2-7	TGTGCCAGTAGTAAGACTAGCGGGGGGGAACCCGAGCAGTACTTC	CASSKTSGGEPEQYF